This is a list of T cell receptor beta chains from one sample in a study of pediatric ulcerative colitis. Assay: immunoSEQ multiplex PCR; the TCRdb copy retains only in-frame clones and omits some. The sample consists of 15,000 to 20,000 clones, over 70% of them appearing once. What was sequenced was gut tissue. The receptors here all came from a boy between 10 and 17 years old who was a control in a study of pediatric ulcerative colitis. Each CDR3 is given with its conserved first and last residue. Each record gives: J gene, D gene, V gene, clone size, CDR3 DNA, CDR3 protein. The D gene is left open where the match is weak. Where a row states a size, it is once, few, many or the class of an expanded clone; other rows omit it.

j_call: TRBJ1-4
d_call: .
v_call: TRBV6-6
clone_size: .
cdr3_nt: TGTGCCAGCAGTTACGGCACAGAAGGAACTAATGAAAAACTGTTTTTT
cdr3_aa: CASSYGTEGTNEKLFF

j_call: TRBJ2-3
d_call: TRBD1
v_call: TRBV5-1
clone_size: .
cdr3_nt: TGCGCCAGCACCCAGGGGGCTCCCACAGATACGCAGTATTTT
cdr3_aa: CASTQGAPTDTQYF

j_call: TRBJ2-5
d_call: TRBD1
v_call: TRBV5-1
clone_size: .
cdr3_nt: TGCGCCAGCAGCTTGGGCAGGGGGCCTCGGGAGACCCAGTACTTC
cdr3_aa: CASSLGRGPRETQYF

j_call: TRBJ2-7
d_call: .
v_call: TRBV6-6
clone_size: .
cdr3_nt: TGTGCCAGCAGCCCGAGACAGTACGAGCAGTACTTC
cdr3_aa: CASSPRQYEQYF

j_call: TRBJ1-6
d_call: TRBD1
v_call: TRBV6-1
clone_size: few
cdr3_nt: TGTGCCAGCCGCCGTCTAACAGGGGGAGATTCACCCCTCCACTTT
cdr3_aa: CASRRLTGGDSPLHF

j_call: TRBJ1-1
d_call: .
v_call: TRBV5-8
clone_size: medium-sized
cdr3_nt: TGTGCCAGCAGCTTCACGGCAGCCCGGAACACTGAAGCTTTCTTT
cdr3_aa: CASSFTAARNTEAFF

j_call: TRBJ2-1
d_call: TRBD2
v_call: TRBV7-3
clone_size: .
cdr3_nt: TGTGCCAGCAGCTTACGTGGCGGGGGGCCCTACAATGAGCAGTTCTTC
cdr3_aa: CASSLRGGGPYNEQFF

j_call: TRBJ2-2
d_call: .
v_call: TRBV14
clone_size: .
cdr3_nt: TGTGCCAGCAGCCAGTACGGGGGACACACCGGGGAGCTGTTTTTT
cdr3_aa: CASSQYGGHTGELFF

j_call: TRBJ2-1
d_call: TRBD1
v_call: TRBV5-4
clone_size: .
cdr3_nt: TGTGCCAGCAGCCAAGTGACAGGGCTCCACAATGAGCAGTTCTTC
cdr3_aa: CASSQVTGLHNEQFF

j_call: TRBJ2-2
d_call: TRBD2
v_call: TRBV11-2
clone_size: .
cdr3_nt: TGTGCCAGCAGCTTATTGACGGAGATGATAGCGGGAACCGGGGAGCTGTTTTTT
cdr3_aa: CASSLLTEMIAGTGELFF

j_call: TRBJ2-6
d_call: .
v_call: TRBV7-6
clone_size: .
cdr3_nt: TGTGCCAGCAGCCTAAGACTCGCCTCTGGGGCCAACGTCCTGACTTTC
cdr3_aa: CASSLRLASGANVLTF

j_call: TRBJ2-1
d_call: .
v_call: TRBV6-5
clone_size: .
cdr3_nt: TGTGCCAGCAGTTACGTAAGGTACAATGAGCAGTTCTTC
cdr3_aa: CASSYVRYNEQFF

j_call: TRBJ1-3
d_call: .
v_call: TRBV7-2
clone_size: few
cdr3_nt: TGTGCCAGCGTCGGCGGCGTCTCTGGAAACACCATATATTTT
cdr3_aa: CASVGGVSGNTIYF

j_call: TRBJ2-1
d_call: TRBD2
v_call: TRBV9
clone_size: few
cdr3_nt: TGTGCCAGCAGCGACGGGCGGGAGGCCGGGTTCTTC
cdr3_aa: CASSDGREAGFF

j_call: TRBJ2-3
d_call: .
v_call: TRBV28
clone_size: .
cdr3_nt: TGTGCCAGCAGTTTAGCGGATACAGATACGCAGTATTTT
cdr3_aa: CASSLADTDTQYF

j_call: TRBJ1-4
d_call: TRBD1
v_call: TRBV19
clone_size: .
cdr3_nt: TGTGCCAGTCGTGGACAGGCAGCGGCAACTAATGAAAAACTGTTTTTT
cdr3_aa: CASRGQAAATNEKLFF

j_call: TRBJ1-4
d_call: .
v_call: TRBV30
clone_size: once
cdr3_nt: TGTGCCTGGAGTGCCGGACAGTCAACTAATGAAAAACTGTTTTTT
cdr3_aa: CAWSAGQSTNEKLFF